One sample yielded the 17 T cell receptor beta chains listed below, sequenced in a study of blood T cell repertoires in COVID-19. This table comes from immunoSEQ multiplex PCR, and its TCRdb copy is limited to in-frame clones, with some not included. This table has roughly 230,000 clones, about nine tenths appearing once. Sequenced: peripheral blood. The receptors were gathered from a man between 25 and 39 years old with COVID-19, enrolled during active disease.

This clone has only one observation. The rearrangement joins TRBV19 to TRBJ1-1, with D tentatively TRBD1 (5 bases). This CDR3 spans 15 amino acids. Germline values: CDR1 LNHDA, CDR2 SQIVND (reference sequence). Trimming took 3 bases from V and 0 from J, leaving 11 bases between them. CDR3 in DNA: TGTGCCAGTAGTATGGGACTCAGGGTGAACACTGAAGCTTTCTTT. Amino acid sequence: CASSMGLRVNTEAFF.

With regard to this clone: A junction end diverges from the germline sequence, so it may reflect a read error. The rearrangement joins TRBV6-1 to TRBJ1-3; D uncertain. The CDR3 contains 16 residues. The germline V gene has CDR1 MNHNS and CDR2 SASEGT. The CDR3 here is CASSQASRVPGNTIYF. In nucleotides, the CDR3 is TGTGCCAGCAGTCAAGCTTCGAGGGTGCCTGGAAACACCATATATTTT.

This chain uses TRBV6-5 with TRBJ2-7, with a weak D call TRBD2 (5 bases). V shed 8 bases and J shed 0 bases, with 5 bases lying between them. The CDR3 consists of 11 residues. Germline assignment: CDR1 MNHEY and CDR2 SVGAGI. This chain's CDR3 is CASGSSYEQYF. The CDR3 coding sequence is TGTGCCAGCGGGAGCTCCTACGAGCAGTACTTC.

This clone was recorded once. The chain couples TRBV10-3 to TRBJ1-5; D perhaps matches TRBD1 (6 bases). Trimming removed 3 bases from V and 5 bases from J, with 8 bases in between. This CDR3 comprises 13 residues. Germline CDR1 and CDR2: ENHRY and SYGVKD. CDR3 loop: CAISDRQDQPQHF. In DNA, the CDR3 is TGTGCCATCAGTGACCGACAGGATCAGCCCCAGCATTTT.

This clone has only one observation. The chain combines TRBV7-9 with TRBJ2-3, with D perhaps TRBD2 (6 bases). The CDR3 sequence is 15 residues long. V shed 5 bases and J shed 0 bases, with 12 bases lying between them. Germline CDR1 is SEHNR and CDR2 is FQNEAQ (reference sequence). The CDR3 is CASSAGSGSTDTQYF. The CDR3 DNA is TGTGCCAGCAGCGCGGGGAGTGGGAGCACAGATACGCAGTATTTT.

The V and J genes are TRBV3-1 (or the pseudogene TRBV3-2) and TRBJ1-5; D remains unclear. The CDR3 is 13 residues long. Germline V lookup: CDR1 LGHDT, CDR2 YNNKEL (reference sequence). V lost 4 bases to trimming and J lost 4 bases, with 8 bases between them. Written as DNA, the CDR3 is TGTGCCAGCAGCCCCCAAGAGAATCAGCCCCAGCATTTT. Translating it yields CASSPQENQPQHF.

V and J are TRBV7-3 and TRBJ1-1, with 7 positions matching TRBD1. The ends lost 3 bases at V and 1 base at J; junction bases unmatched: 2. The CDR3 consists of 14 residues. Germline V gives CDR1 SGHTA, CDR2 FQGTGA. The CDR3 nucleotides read TGTGCCAGCAGCTTCGGACAGGCGAACACTGAAGCTTTCTTT. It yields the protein CASSFGQANTEAFF.

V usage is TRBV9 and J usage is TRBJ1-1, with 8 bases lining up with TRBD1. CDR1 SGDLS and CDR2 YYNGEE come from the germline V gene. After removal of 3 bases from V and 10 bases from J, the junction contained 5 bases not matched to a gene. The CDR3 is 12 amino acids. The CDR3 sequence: CASSATRGPAFF. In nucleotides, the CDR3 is TGTGCCAGCAGCGCAACCAGGGGGCCAGCTTTCTTT.

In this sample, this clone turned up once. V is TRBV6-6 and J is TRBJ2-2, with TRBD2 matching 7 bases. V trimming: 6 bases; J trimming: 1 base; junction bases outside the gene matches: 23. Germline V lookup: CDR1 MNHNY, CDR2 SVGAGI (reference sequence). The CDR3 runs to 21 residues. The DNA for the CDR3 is TGTGCCAGCAGCCTTGGGCAGACGGGGGGTATAGGTAGATTGAACACCGGGGAGCTGTTTTTT. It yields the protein CASSLGQTGGIGRLNTGELFF.

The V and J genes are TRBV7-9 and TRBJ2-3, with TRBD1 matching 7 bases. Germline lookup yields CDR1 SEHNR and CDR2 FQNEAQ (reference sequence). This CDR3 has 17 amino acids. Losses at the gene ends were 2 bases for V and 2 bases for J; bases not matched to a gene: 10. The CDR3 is CASSLLAGRGITDTQYF. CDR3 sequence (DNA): TGTGCCAGCAGCTTACTCGCGGGCAGGGGGATCACAGATACGCAGTATTTT.

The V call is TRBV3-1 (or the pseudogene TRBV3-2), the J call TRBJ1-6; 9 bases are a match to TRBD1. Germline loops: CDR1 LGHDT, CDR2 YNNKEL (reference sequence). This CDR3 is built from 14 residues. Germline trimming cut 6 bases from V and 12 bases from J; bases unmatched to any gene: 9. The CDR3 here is CASRPWTGVEPLHF. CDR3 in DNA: TGTGCCAGCAGACCGTGGACAGGGGTGGAACCCCTCCACTTT.

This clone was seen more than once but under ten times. The CDR3 DNA sequence: TGTGCCAGTAGTATAGACGGTGAGACCCAGTACTTC. This gives the protein CASSIDGETQYF. V gene TRBV19 combines with J gene TRBJ2-5; D not certain. CDR3 size: 12 residues. With 0 bases removed from V and 5 bases from J, the gap between germline ends came to 4 bases. Germline CDR1 is LNHDA and CDR2 is SQIVND (reference sequence).

The CDR3 region is CASSLAFGGSQPQHF. The CDR3 DNA reads as TGTGCCAGCAGCTTAGCGTTCGGCGGTTCTCAGCCCCAGCATTTT. V and J are TRBV7-9 and TRBJ1-5, with no clear D. There are 15 residues in the CDR3. Trimming pared 0 bases from V and 6 bases from J, leaving 12 bases between. The V gene's germline CDR1 is SEHNR and CDR2 FQNEAQ (reference sequence).

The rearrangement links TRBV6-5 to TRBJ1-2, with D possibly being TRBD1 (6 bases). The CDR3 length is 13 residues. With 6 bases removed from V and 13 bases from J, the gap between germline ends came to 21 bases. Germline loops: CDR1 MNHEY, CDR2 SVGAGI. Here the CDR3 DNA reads TGTGCCAGCAGCAGGGACACCGAGGGGATCTTCACCTTC. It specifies CASSRDTEGIFTF.

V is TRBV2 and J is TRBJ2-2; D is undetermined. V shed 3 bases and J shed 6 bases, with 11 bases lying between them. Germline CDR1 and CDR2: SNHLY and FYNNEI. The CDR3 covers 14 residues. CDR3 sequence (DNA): TGTGCCAGCAGTGATGGGCTCGGCGCCGGGGAGCTGTTTTTT. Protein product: CASSDGLGAGELFF.

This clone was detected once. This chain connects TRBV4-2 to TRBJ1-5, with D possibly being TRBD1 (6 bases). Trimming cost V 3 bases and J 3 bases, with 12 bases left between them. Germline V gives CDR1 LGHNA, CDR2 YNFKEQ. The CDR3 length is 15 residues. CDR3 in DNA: TGTGCCAGCAGCCAGGAGACAGGTATCAATCAGCCCCAGCATTTT. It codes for CASSQETGINQPQHF.

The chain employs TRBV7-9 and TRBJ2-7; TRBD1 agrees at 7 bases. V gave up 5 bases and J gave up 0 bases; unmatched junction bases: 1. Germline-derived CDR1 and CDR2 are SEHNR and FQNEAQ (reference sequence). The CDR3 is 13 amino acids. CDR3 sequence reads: CASSRDSSYEQYF. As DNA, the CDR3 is TGTGCCAGCAGCCGGGACAGCTCCTACGAGCAGTACTTC.